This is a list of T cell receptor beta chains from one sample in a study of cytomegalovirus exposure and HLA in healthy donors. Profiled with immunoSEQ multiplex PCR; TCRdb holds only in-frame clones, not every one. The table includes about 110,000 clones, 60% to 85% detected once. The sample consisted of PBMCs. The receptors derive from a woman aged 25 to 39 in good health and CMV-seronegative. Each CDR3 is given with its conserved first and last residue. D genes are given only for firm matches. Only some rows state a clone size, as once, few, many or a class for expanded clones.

CASSPAGQGDGYTF,TGTGCCAGCAGCCCGGCTGGACAGGGGGATGGCTACACCTTC,TRBD1,14,few,TRBJ1-2,TRBV25-1
CASSQDSYNEQFF,TGCGCCAGCAGCCAAGACAGTTACAATGAGCAGTTCTTC,-,13,-,TRBJ2-1,TRBV4-3
CASSLFSGGRETQYF,TGTGCCAGCAGTTTATTCAGCGGGGGGAGAGAGACCCAGTACTTC,TRBD2,15,-,TRBJ2-5,TRBV28
CASSREPKETQYF,TGTGCCAGCAGCCGGGAGCCTAAAGAGACCCAGTACTTC,-,13,-,TRBJ2-5,TRBV5-4
CASSQVGDNHREQYF,TGCGCCAGCAGCCAAGTGGGGGACAATCATCGCGAGCAGTACTTC,-,15,few,TRBJ2-7,TRBV4-1
CASSRLRQDEKLFF,TGTGCCAGCAGTAGGTTGAGGCAAGACGAAAAACTGTTTTTT,-,14,few,TRBJ1-4,TRBV2
CAWNPGVSYNEQFF,TGTGCCTGGAATCCGGGAGTCTCCTACAATGAGCAGTTCTTC,-,14,-,TRBJ2-1,TRBV30
CASSSDRDGYTF,TGTGCCAGCAGCTCCGACAGGGACGGCTACACCTTC,TRBD1,12,-,TRBJ1-2,TRBV5-4
CASSQDRTGLSYEQYF,TGCGCCAGCAGCCAAGATCGTACAGGGCTCTCCTACGAGCAGTACTTC,-,16,-,TRBJ2-7,TRBV4-3
CASSQDPSGSDEQYF,TGCGCCAGCAGCCAAGATCCTAGCGGGAGTGACGAGCAGTACTTC,TRBD2,15,once,TRBJ2-7,TRBV4-1
CATSRGRVGLESPLHF,TGTGCCACCAGCAGAGGACGCGTGGGGCTGGAATCACCCCTCCACTTT,-,16,-,TRBJ1-6,TRBV15
CASSSGLMNTEAFF,TGCGCCAGCAGCTCCGGACTTATGAACACTGAAGCTTTCTTT,-,14,-,TRBJ1-1,TRBV5-1